One sample yielded the 29 T cell receptor beta chains listed below, sequenced in a study of blood T cells in healthy people across ages. A J-beta primer mix and a sample-barcoded 5' primer were used in a second PCR of roughly 6 to 11 cycles. MiXCR, run by TCRdb on the 5' RACE reads, gives a single entry per CDR3 protein. Of about 1.4 million distinct CDR3 sequences listed, almost 60% are singletons. The sample taken for sequencing was blood. The receptors were sampled from a man aged 18-30 years in good health.

This clonotype was seen a handful of times. The chain uses TRBV5-1 and TRBJ1-1, with TRBD1 as a possible D gene (6 bases). There are 15 residues in the CDR3. V was cut by 2 bases and J by 0 bases, with 11 bases left in between. Germline V gives CDR1 SGHRS, CDR2 YFSETQ. CDR3 residues: CASSFDRTMNTEAFF. The CDR3 DNA reads as TGCGCCAGCAGCTTCGACAGGACCATGAACACTGAAGCTTTCTTT. Drawing the rest from reference TRBV5-1 and TRBJ1-1, the complete variable domain is KAGVTQTPRYLIKTRGQQVTLSCSPISGHRSVSWYQQTPGQGLQFLFEYFSETQRNKGNFPGRFSGRQFSNSRSEMNVSTLELGDSALYLCASSFDRTMNTEAFFGQGTRLTVV.

V is TRBV20-1 and J is TRBJ2-1, with 9 bases aligning to TRBD2. This CDR3 is built from 15 residues. Germline V gene lookup returns CDR1 DFQATT and CDR2 SNEGSKA (reference sequence). The V segment lost 1 base and the J segment 5 bases; nucleotides outside the gene matches: 6. CDR3 protein: CSARGAGGPNNEQFF. The CDR3 coding sequence is TGCAGTGCTAGAGGAGCGGGAGGACCTAACAATGAGCAGTTCTTC.

DNA of the CDR3: TGCAGCGTGGATGGGGGGAGCGAGCAGTACTTC. Its translation: CSVDGGSEQYF. The chain recombines TRBV29-1 with TRBJ2-4, with D maybe TRBD2 (6 bases). The J call could be wrong; TRBJ2-7 is a better fit for the DNA end. From germline, CDR1 is SQVTM and CDR2 ANQGSEA. The CDR3 extends over 11 amino acids.

This chain links TRBV5-1 with TRBJ1-4; D is unresolved. The CDR3 has 16 amino acids. V lost 0 bases and J 0 bases, leaving 9 bases between the germline ends. Germline V CDR1 and CDR2: SGHRS, YFSETQ. The DNA for the CDR3 is TGCGCCAGCAGCTTGGACAGTCCTGCAACTAATGAAAAACTGTTTTTT. Protein sequence: CASSLDSPATNEKLFF.

The V gene is TRBV12-5, the J gene TRBJ2-4, with D uncertain. The CDR3 consists of 13 residues. V was shortened by 6 bases and J by 15 bases, with 21 bases between the two germline ends. CDR1 is LGHNT and CDR2 is FRNRAP in the germline V gene. The CDR3 here is CASGHGVILGPYF. DNA of the CDR3: TGTGCTAGTGGGCATGGGGTGATTTTGGGTCCGTACTTC.

The rearrangement links TRBV7-9 to TRBJ1-5; perhaps TRBD1 as D (5 bases). The ends were cut back, 5 bases at V and 4 bases at J, with 18 bases in the middle. CDR3 length equals 16 residues. The V gene's germline CDR1 is SEHNR and CDR2 FQNEAQ (reference sequence). The CDR3 nucleotides are TGTGCCAGCAGCCTTAGTTGGGGCAGGCATAATCAGCCCCAGCATTTT. Its translation is CASSLSWGRHNQPQHF. The complete variable domain, with remaining parts taken from reference TRBV7-9 and TRBJ1-5, reads DTGVSQNPRHKITKRGQNVTFRCDPISEHNRLYWYRQTLGQGPEFLTYFQNEAQLEKSRLLSDRFSAERPKGSFSTLEIQRTEQGDSAMYLCASSLSWGRHNQPQHFGDGTRLSIL.

This clonotype was seen only once. The chain joins TRBV7-2 to TRBJ2-7; 10 bases align to TRBD1. The germline CDR1 and CDR2 sequences are SGHTA and FQGNSA. This CDR3 contains 14 residues. V gave up 4 bases and J gave up 5 bases; unmatched junction bases: 5. The CDR3 loop is CASSYRDRGHEQYF. In DNA form, the CDR3 reads TGTGCCAGCAGCTACCGGGACAGGGGCCACGAGCAGTACTTC.

To note about this clonotype: This may come from a read error, since a much larger clone is one base off. The chain recombines TRBV20-1 with TRBJ2-5; 7 bases are a match to TRBD2. V shed 0 bases, J shed 11 bases, and the junction held 9 bases outside the gene matches. CDR3 size: 13 residues. Germline CDR1 is DFQATT and CDR2 is SNEGSKA (reference sequence). The CDR3 region has the DNA TGCAGTGCTAGAGATCTAGGAGGGAGGGAGCAGTACTTC. Residues: CSARDLGGREQYF.

The chain uses TRBV20-1 and TRBJ2-2, with 10 bases matching TRBD2. Germline assignment: CDR1 DFQATT and CDR2 SNEGSKA (reference sequence). CDR3 length equals 17 residues. V dropped 1 base and J dropped 4; count of bases not matched to a gene: 9. CDR3 in DNA: TGCAGTGCTAGAGTTTTCGGACTAGCGGCAGGCACCGGGGAGCTGTTTTTT. Protein sequence: CSARVFGLAAGTGELFF.

This rearrangement joins TRBV4-3 to TRBJ1-4; D gene uncertain. CDR1 and CDR2 (germline): LGHNA, YSLEER. Trimming pared 1 base from V and 8 bases from J, leaving 8 bases between. This CDR3 has 13 residues. The CDR3 bases are TGCGCCAGCAGCCAAGTGGTTGGGGAAAAACTGTTTTTT. It specifies CASSQVVGEKLFF.

This chain links TRBV5-1 with TRBJ1-1, with TRBD1 matching 7 bases. This CDR3 comprises 15 residues. The germline V gene has CDR1 SGHRS and CDR2 YFSETQ. V trimming: 4 bases; J trimming: 4 bases; junction bases outside the gene matches: 10. The CDR3 nucleotides read TGCGCCAGCAGCATCTGGGACAGTCCCGGCACTGAAGCTTTCTTT. Translation gives CASSIWDSPGTEAFF.

This clonotype has only a few counts. J is TRBJ1-2 and V is TRBV13; D gene ambiguous. V was shortened by 10 bases and J by 2 bases, with 17 bases between the two germline ends. This CDR3 comprises 14 residues. Germline V gene lookup returns CDR1 PRHDT and CDR2 FYEKMQ (reference sequence). CDR3 amino acids: CATFGRLPNYGYTF. CDR3 in DNA: TGTGCCACCTTCGGACGATTACCCAACTATGGCTACACCTTC.

This rearrangement joins TRBV18 to TRBJ1-2; D gene ambiguous. The V end was cut by 0 bases, the J end by 4 bases, with 9 bases between. The CDR3 spans 14 residues. Looked up from germline, CDR1 is KGHSH and CDR2 is LQKENI. The CDR3 spells CASSPPTESYGYTF. In nucleotides, the CDR3 is TGTGCCAGCTCACCACCGACGGAGTCCTATGGCTACACCTTC.

This clonotype was seen at least ten times. The chain joins TRBV20-1 to TRBJ2-5; D may be TRBD1 or TRBD2 (6 bases each). V was pared by 0 bases and J by 5 bases, with 13 bases between. CDR1 is DFQATT, CDR2 SNEGSKA, per germline (reference sequence). The CDR3 runs 14 residues. The CDR3 loop reads CSAREGGDVETQYF. The CDR3 coding sequence is TGCAGTGCTAGAGAGGGGGGCGACGTGGAGACCCAGTACTTC.

The V gene is TRBV6-5, the J gene TRBJ1-1; no clear D gene. The CDR3 length is 13 residues. Trimming took 5 bases from V and 1 from J, leaving 8 bases between them. From germline, CDR1 is MNHEY and CDR2 SVGAGI. The CDR3 nucleotides are TGTGCCAGCAGTATATTTGGGAACACTGAAGCTTTCTTT. This encodes CASSIFGNTEAFF.

A few counts support this clonotype. The rearrangement joins TRBV9 to TRBJ2-1; TRBD1 might be the D (6 bases). This CDR3 spans 12 amino acids. Trimming cost V 2 bases and J 12 bases, with 12 bases left between them. In germline, CDR1 is SGDLS, CDR2 YYNGEE. The CDR3 loop is CASSVTGQGQFF. CDR3 sequence (DNA): TGTGCCAGCAGCGTTACAGGGCAAGGGCAGTTCTTC.

This clonotype was counted between two and nine times. The rearrangement links TRBV2 to TRBJ2-7; D is possibly TRBD2 (6 bases). This CDR3 has 12 residues. Germline assignment: CDR1 SNHLY and CDR2 FYNNEI. The V end was cut by 7 bases, the J end by 5 bases, with 12 bases between. CDR3 in amino acids: CASNRGFNEQYF. The CDR3, as DNA: TGTGCCAGCAATCGGGGGTTCAACGAGCAGTACTTC.

V and J are TRBV2 and TRBJ2-6; 7 nucleotides line up with TRBD1. The CDR3 is 13 amino acids. The V gene's germline CDR1 is SNHLY and CDR2 FYNNEI. V shed 9 bases and J 5 bases; nucleotides not matched to a gene: 4. DNA for the CDR3: TGTGCCAGTGACAGGGCCCGGGCCAACGTCCTGACTTTC. This translates into CASDRARANVLTF.

This clonotype has just a few counts. The rearrangement joins TRBV3-1 to TRBJ1-2; no reliable D call. CDR1 is LGHDT and CDR2 is YNNKEL in the germline V gene (reference sequence). The CDR3 is 14 residues long. Deletions cut 1 base from V and 2 bases from J, with 8 bases between. CDR3 coding DNA: TGTGCCAGCAGCCAAGGGAGGGTGAACTATGGCTACACCTTC. This codes for CASSQGRVNYGYTF.

V gene TRBV7-2 combines with J gene TRBJ1-6, with a weak D call TRBD1 (6 bases). V gave up 5 bases and J gave up 6 bases, with 14 bases separating them. The CDR3 has 15 residues. Per germline, CDR1 SGHTA and CDR2 FQGNSA. The CDR3: CASSPSTGANSPLHF. CDR3 DNA: TGTGCCAGCAGCCCCTCTACGGGGGCTAATTCACCCCTCCACTTT.

This clonotype was picked up a small number of times. This chain connects TRBV27 to TRBJ2-3, with D possibly matching TRBD2 (6 bases). The V gene's germline CDR1 is MNHEY and CDR2 SMNVEV (reference sequence). V lost 8 bases and J 2 bases, leaving 23 bases between the germline ends. The CDR3 extends over 17 amino acids. CDR3 in DNA: TGTGCCAGCGGAAAGACATACCGGGACTGGATCACAGATACGCAGTATTTT. Encoded protein: CASGKTYRDWITDTQYF.

This clonotype was observed at least ten times. V usage is TRBV28 and J usage is TRBJ1-2; D possibly corresponds to TRBD1 (5 bases). Per the germline V gene, CDR1 is MDHEN and CDR2 is SYDVKM. The CDR3 length is 17 residues. The V end lost 5 bases, the J end lost 0 bases, and 19 bases lay between the germline ends. CDR3 in DNA: TGTGCCAGCAGTGGGGTTGGGGCCTCAAAGCCTAACTATGGCTACACCTTC. Protein: CASSGVGASKPNYGYTF.

This clonotype was recorded only once. The V gene is TRBV6-2 or TRBV6-3, the J gene TRBJ2-5, with 11 positions matching TRBD2. Trimming took 4 bases from V and 7 from J; bases not matched to a gene: 8. This CDR3 has 15 amino acids. Germline-derived CDR1 and CDR2 are MNHEY and SVGEGT. DNA of the CDR3: TGTGCCAGCAGTTCCCCCCGACTAGCGGGGAGGACCCAGTACTTC. Amino acid sequence: CASSSPRLAGRTQYF.

Here the CDR3 reads CASSQGILAGPWNEQFF. CDR3 nucleotide sequence: TGCGCCAGCAGCCAAGGTATACTAGCGGGCCCCTGGAATGAGCAGTTCTTC. This chain links TRBV4-1 with TRBJ2-1; 9 positions match TRBD2. Germline V gives CDR1 MGHRA, CDR2 YSYEKL. The V segment lost 1 base and the J segment 7 bases; nucleotides outside the gene matches: 11. This CDR3 is built from 17 residues.

The J gene is TRBJ2-4, the V gene TRBV10-2; the D gene is possibly TRBD1 (5 bases). Matching the DNA end better, TRBJ2-7 makes the J call doubtful. CDR1 WSHSY and CDR2 SAAADI come from the germline V gene. The CDR3 runs to 16 residues. The CDR3 nucleotides read TGCGCCAGCAGTGAGGGTGTTGAGGACATTGAATACGAGCAGTACTTC. This gives the protein CASSEGVEDIEYEQYF.

CDR3 in DNA: TGTGCCAGCAGTGCAACGGCCCGGGACCTTCGTCGGGAGCAGTACTTC. It is translated as CASSATARDLRREQYF. This rearrangement joins TRBV25-1 to TRBJ2-7; D is possibly TRBD1 or TRBD2 (5 bases each). The germline gives CDR1 MGHDK, CDR2 SYGVNS. Trimming removed 4 bases at V and 7 bases at J, with 23 bases between. The CDR3 has 16 amino acids.

This sequence joins TRBV20-1 and TRBJ2-7, with TRBD2 identical over 15 bases. From germline, CDR1 is DFQATT and CDR2 SNEGSKA (reference sequence). This CDR3 has 16 residues. The V segment lost 0 bases and the J segment 3 bases; nucleotides outside the gene matches: 3. CDR3 nucleotide sequence: TGCAGTGCTAGAGATATGGGACTAGCGGGAGGCTACGAGCAGTACTTC. Translation: CSARDMGLAGGYEQYF.

The V call is TRBV6-2 or TRBV6-3, the J call TRBJ2-1; D call uncertain. The V gene lost 10 bases and the J gene lost 9 bases, with 19 bases spanning the gap. Germline-derived CDR1 and CDR2 are MNHEY and SVGEGT. The length of the CDR3 is 13 residues. The CDR3 spells CATIFPPNGEQFF. The CDR3 coding sequence is TGTGCCACCATCTTCCCACCGAACGGTGAGCAGTTCTTC.

The rearrangement joins TRBV6-2 or TRBV6-3 to TRBJ2-6; D unclear. The germline gives CDR1 MNHEY, CDR2 SVGEGT. With 5 bases removed from V and 0 bases from J, the gap between germline ends came to 5 bases. The CDR3 has 14 amino acids. The CDR3 sequence is CASSMSSGANVLTF. The CDR3 DNA reads as TGTGCCAGCAGTATGAGCTCTGGGGCCAACGTCCTGACTTTC.